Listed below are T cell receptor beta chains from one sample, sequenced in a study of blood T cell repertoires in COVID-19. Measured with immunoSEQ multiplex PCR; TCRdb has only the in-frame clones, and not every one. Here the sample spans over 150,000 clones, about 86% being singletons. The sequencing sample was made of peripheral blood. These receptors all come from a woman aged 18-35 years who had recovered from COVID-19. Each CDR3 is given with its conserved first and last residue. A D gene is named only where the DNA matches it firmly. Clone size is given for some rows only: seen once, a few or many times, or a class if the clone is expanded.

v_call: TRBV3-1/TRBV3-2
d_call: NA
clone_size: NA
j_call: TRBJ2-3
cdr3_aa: CASSQDPGFSVIDTQYF
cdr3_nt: TGTGCCAGCAGCCAAGATCCGGGGTTCTCAGTTATCGATACGCAGTATTTT

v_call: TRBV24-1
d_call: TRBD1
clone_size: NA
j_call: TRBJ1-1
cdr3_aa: CATSDTRGSGTEAFF
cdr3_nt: TGTGCCACCAGTGATACCAGGGGGTCAGGCACTGAAGCTTTCTTT

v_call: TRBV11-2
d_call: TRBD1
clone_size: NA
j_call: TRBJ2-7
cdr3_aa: CASSDRQGRTYEQYF
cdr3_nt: TGTGCCAGCAGCGATCGACAGGGGCGTACCTACGAGCAGTACTTC

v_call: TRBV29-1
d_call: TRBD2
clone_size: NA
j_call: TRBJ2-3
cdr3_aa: CSAGPGGVPYSTDTQYF
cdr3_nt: TGCAGCGCGGGGCCCGGGGGGGTGCCGTATAGCACAGATACGCAGTATTTT

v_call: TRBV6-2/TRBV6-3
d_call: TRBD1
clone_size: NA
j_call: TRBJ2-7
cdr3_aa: CASSFWTGGYEQYF
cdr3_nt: TGTGCCAGCAGTTTTTGGACAGGGGGCTACGAGCAGTACTTC

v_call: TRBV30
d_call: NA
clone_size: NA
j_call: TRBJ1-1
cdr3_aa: CAWSVRGGTEAFF
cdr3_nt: TGTGCCTGGAGTGTAAGGGGGGGCACTGAAGCTTTCTTT

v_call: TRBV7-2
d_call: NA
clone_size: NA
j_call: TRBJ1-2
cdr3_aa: CASSLARPSQGYGYTF
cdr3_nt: TGTGCCAGCAGCTTAGCCCGGCCATCACAGGGCTATGGCTACACCTTC

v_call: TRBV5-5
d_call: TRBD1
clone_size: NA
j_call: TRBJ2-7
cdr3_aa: CASSLVGDSYYEQYF
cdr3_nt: TGTGCCAGCAGCTTGGTGGGGGACAGTTACTACGAGCAGTACTTC

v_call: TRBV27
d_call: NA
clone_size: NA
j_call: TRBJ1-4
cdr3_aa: CARPLTGFEKLFF
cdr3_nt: TGTGCCAGGCCTCTGACAGGTTTTGAAAAACTGTTTTTT

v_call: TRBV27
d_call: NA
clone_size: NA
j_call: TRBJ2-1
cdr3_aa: CASSTGTEQFF
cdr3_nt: TGTGCCAGCAGTACAGGGACTGAGCAGTTCTTC

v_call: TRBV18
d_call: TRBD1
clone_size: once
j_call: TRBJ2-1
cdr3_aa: CASSRDGDRGHGEQFF
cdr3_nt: TGTGCCAGCTCTCGCGATGGGGACAGGGGGCACGGTGAGCAGTTCTTC

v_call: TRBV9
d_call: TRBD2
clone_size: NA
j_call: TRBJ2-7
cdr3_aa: CASSVGPSGDYEQYF
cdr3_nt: TGTGCCAGCAGCGTAGGCCCTAGCGGGGACTACGAGCAGTACTTC

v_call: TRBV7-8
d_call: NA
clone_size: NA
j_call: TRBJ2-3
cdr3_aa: CASSLVRVAASTDTQYF
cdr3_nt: TGTGCCAGCAGCTTAGTACGGGTAGCGGCTAGCACAGATACGCAGTATTTT

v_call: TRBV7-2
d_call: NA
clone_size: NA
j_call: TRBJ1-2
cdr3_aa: CASSPSTGGTYGYTF
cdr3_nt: TGTGCCAGCAGCCCATCAACGGGGGGTACCTATGGCTACACCTTC

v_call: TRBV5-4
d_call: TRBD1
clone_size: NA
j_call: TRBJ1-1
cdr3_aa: CASSGGQGFSEAFF
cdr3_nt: TGTGCCAGCAGCGGAGGACAGGGGTTTTCTGAAGCTTTCTTT

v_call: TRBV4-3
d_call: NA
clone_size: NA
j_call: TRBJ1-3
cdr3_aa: CASSQGSVLSGNTIYF
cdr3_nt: TGCGCCAGCAGCCAAGGCAGCGTGCTCTCTGGAAACACCATATATTTT